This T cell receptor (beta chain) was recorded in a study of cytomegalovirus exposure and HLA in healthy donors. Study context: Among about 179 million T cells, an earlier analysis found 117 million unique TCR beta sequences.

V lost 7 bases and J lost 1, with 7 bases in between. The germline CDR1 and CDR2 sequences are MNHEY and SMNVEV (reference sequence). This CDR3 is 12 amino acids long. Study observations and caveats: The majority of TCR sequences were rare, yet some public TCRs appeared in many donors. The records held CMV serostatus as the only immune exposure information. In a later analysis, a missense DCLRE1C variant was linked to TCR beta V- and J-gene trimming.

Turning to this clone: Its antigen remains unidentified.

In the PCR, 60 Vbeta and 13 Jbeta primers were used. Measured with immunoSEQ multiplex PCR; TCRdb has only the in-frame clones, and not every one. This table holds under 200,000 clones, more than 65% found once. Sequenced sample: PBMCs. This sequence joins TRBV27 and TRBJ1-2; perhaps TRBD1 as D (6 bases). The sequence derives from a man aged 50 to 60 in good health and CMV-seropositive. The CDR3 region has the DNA TGTGCCAGCAAGGACAGTAACTATGGCTACACCTTC. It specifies CASKDSNYGYTF.